This T cell receptor (beta chain) was observed in a study of control samples from healthy donors and cancer patients. The V end was cut by 0 bases, the J end by 3 bases, with 12 bases between. The CDR3 is 15 amino acids. The germline V gene has CDR1 SGHNT and CDR2 YYREEE (reference sequence). Here immunoSEQ multiplex PCR was the method, and the copy in TCRdb shows in-frame clones only, minus some. This sample yields 85,000 to 100,000 clones, of which just over 90% are seen a single time; about 8.8% belongs to the top ten. The rearrangement links TRBV5-4 to TRBJ1-2; D is ambiguous. The TCR sequence derives from a man aged 18 to 30 in good health. Sequencing used blood. The CDR3 bases are TGTGCCAGCAGCTTGGCCCTCACAGATGACTATGGCTACACCTTC. This codes for CASSLALTDDYGYTF.